A single sample is the source of the 26 T cell receptor beta chains below, sequenced in a study of cytomegalovirus exposure and HLA in healthy donors. PCR employed 60 Vbeta and 13 Jbeta primers. Data came from immunoSEQ multiplex PCR; TCRdb stores just in-frame clones and leaves some out. The table lists 150,000 or so clones, roughly three quarters of them singletons, with around 13% in the top ten. What was sequenced was PBMCs. Receptors originate from a man aged 25-40 years in good health and CMV-seropositive.

The chain has TRBV11-1 and TRBJ2-1; 10 nucleotides align to TRBD2. CDR1 is SGHAT, CDR2 FQDESV, per germline (reference sequence). CDR3 length: 17 residues. V was pared by 1 base and J by 5 bases, with 8 bases of the junction left unmatched. CDR3 bases: TGTGCCAGCAGCTTAGGAGCTAGCGGGAGAAGGCACAATGAGCAGTTCTTC. Translating it yields CASSLGASGRRHNEQFF.

This clone occurred a few times. Other DNA sequences from this sample encode an identical CDR3 as well. The chain has TRBV14 and TRBJ1-1; D uncertain. The CDR3 contains 13 residues. Deletions cut 2 bases from V and 2 bases from J, with 6 bases between. Per germline, CDR1 SGHDN and CDR2 FVKESK. In DNA, the CDR3 is TGTGCCAGCAGCCAATCACTCAACACTGAAGCTTTCTTT. Its protein product is CASSQSLNTEAFF.

The chain employs TRBV7-2 and TRBJ2-5; a possible D gene is TRBD1 (5 bases). Germline CDR1 is SGHTA and CDR2 is FQGNSA. The V end lost 2 bases, the J end lost 7 bases, and 17 bases lay between the germline ends. The CDR3 contains 15 residues. CDR3: CASSLRSQGQGTQYF. For the CDR3, the DNA is TGTGCCAGCAGCTTACGGTCGCAAGGCCAGGGGACCCAGTACTTC.

The chain couples TRBV7-9 to TRBJ2-1; 7 nucleotides agree with TRBD2. CDR3 length equals 15 residues. V lost 1 base to trimming and J lost 9 bases; unmatched junction nucleotides: 9. Per germline, CDR1 SEHNR and CDR2 FQNEAQ (reference sequence). The CDR3 is CASSLGSGGEREQFF. CDR3 bases: TGTGCCAGCAGCTTAGGGTCGGGAGGAGAGCGTGAGCAGTTCTTC.

V and J are TRBV9 and TRBJ2-1; weak D call: TRBD2 (5 bases). The CDR3 has 15 residues. The V and J ends lost 3 bases and 4 bases respectively, with 14 bases between them. In germline, CDR1 is SGDLS, CDR2 YYNGEE. The CDR3 bases are TGTGCCAGCAGCGCGGACTTACAATCTTACAATGAGCAGTTCTTC. This encodes CASSADLQSYNEQFF.

This clone came up a few times. The chain carries TRBV2 and TRBJ2-7, with a possible D match to TRBD1 (5 bases). Trimming removed 4 bases at V and 11 bases at J, with 21 bases between. The CDR3 contains 14 residues. Germline-derived CDR1 and CDR2 are SNHLY and FYNNEI. For the CDR3, the DNA is TGTGCCAGCAGTGGGGGCAGGGTTGTCTTTCGGGAGTACTTC. Translating gives CASSGGRVVFREYF.

In nucleotides, the CDR3 is TGTGCCAGCAGCTTAGGTTCCCGACTAGCGGGACACAATGAGCAGTTCTTC. Translation gives CASSLGSRLAGHNEQFF. The chain couples TRBV13 to TRBJ2-1; 11 bases fit TRBD2. Germline CDR1 is PRHDT and CDR2 is FYEKMQ (reference sequence). The length of the CDR3 is 17 residues. J was trimmed by 5 bases and V by 0 bases; bases with no gene match: 6.

V is TRBV29-1 and J is TRBJ2-3; no firm D call. CDR1 is SQVTM, CDR2 ANQGSEA, per germline. The V and J ends lost 0 bases and 8 bases respectively, with 12 bases between them. This CDR3 is 13 amino acids long. The CDR3 DNA reads TGCAGCGTTGAAGACGTCCCCGGGTTTACGCAGTATTTT. Protein: CSVEDVPGFTQYF.

The chain is built from TRBV18 and TRBJ1-5; D might be TRBD1 (6 bases). The CDR3 totals 15 residues. CDR1 is KGHSH, CDR2 LQKENI, per germline. The V end lost 3 bases, the J end lost 0 bases, and 9 bases lay between the germline ends. CDR3 bases: TGTGCCAGCTCACCCACAGGGTATAGCAATCAGCCCCAGCATTTT. It translates to CASSPTGYSNQPQHF.

The rearrangement uses TRBV6-4 and TRBJ1-6; the match to TRBD1 covers 8 bases. Germline V gene lookup returns CDR1 MRHNA and CDR2 SNTAGT. The V and J ends lost 4 bases and 7 bases, in that order; junction bases with no gene match: 6. This CDR3 region has 15 residues. The CDR3 region has the DNA TGTGCCAGCAGTGCCACTACAGGGGGGAATTCACCCCTCCACTTT. Its protein is CASSATTGGNSPLHF.

The chain recombines TRBV19 with TRBJ1-5; D gene ambiguous. The V gene lost 4 bases and the J gene lost 0 bases, with 19 bases spanning the gap. The CDR3 length is 18 residues. The germline V gene encodes CDR1 LNHDA and CDR2 SQIVND (reference sequence). The CDR3 loop is CASSSEGPATNSNQPQHF. CDR3 bases: TGTGCCAGTAGTAGTGAGGGCCCCGCTACTAATAGCAATCAGCCCCAGCATTTT.

The chain links TRBV7-3 to TRBJ2-1; the match to TRBD1 covers 9 bases. The CDR3 has 17 residues. Germline V gives CDR1 SGHTA, CDR2 FQGTGA. V was clipped by 4 bases and J by 7 bases; unmatched bases: 14. CDR3 amino acids: CASSSIGGTGSLNEQFF. CDR3 coding DNA: TGTGCCAGCAGCTCCATCGGCGGGACAGGGTCCCTAAATGAGCAGTTCTTC.

The chain links TRBV11-3 to TRBJ2-7; 7 nucleotides line up with TRBD2. This CDR3 region has 14 residues. The germline CDR1 and CDR2 sequences are SGHNT and YENEEA. The V and J ends lost 1 base and 3 bases, in that order; junction bases with no gene match: 3. CDR3 coding DNA: TGTGCCAGCAGCTTAGGTTCTAGCGGCTACGAGCAGTACTTC. Translating it yields CASSLGSSGYEQYF. The whole variable domain, remainder taken from reference TRBV11-3 and TRBJ2-7, is EAGVVQSPRYKIIEKKQPVAFWCNPISGHNTLYWYLQNLGQGPELLIRYENEEAVDDSQLPKDRFSAERLKGVDSTLKIQPAELGDSAVYLCASSLGSSGYEQYFGPGTRLTVT.

This chain links TRBV18 with TRBJ2-1; 9 bases agree with TRBD2. V lost 2 bases to trimming and J lost 6 bases; unmatched junction nucleotides: 5. The CDR3 contains 15 residues. In germline, CDR1 is KGHSH, CDR2 LQKENI. The CDR3 loop is CASSPRASGVNEQFF. In DNA, the CDR3 is TGTGCCAGCTCACCAAGGGCTAGCGGGGTCAATGAGCAGTTCTTC.

This rearrangement joins TRBV19 to TRBJ2-1; 14 bases line up with TRBD2. Trimming at V came to 7 bases and at J to 8 bases, leaving 10 bases not matched to a gene. The CDR3 consists of 16 residues. Germline loops: CDR1 LNHDA, CDR2 SQIVND (reference sequence). CDR3 sequence: CASTHTGLAGVYEQFF. The CDR3 DNA is TGTGCCAGTACGCATACGGGACTAGCGGGAGTCTATGAGCAGTTCTTC.

In this sample, this clone turned up once. This chain uses TRBV7-6 with TRBJ1-6, with 7 positions matching TRBD1. Trimming at V came to 5 bases and at J to 7 bases, leaving 5 bases not matched to a gene. CDR3 length: 14 amino acids. Germline lookup yields CDR1 SGHVS and CDR2 FNYEAQ. The CDR3 is CASSQTGWNSPLHF. CDR3 nucleotides: TGTGCCAGCAGCCAGACAGGGTGGAATTCACCCCTCCACTTT.

The rearrangement joins TRBV11-2 to TRBJ1-2; 8 bases match TRBD1. The CDR3 runs to 14 residues. The V gene end was trimmed by 5 bases and the J gene end by 7 bases; junction bases not matched to a gene: 9. CDR1 and CDR2 from the germline V gene are SGHAT and FQNNGV. The CDR3 DNA reads TGTGCCAGCAGCCAGCGGACAGGGTCGGGTGGCTACACCTTC. Protein: CASSQRTGSGGYTF.

For this clone: Other DNA sequences in the same sample also yield this CDR3. The chain couples TRBV25-1 to TRBJ2-3; TRBD1 matches 7 bases. Per germline, CDR1 MGHDK and CDR2 SYGVNS. There are 15 residues in the CDR3. V shed 2 bases, J shed 5 bases, and the junction held 7 bases outside the gene matches. The CDR3 DNA reads TGTGCCAGCAGTGAAAGGGACAGAAGTTTAGATACGCAGTATTTT. Encoded protein: CASSERDRSLDTQYF. The full variable domain, in which reference TRBV25-1 and TRBJ2-3 provide the parts outside the CDR3, is EADIYQTPRYLVIGTGKKITLECSQTMGHDKMYWYQQDPGMELHLIHYSYGVNSTEKGDLSSESTVSRIRTEHFPLTLESARPSHTSQYLCASSERDRSLDTQYFGPGTRLTVL.

The rearrangement joins TRBV9 to TRBJ1-5, with unresolved D. The CDR3 extends over 14 amino acids. From germline, CDR1 is SGDLS and CDR2 YYNGEE. V was shortened by 0 bases and J by 4 bases, with 8 bases between the two germline ends. The CDR3 DNA follows: TGTGCCAGCAGCGTAGGTGGGCCGAATCAGCCCCAGCATTTT. It codes for CASSVGGPNQPQHF.

The rearrangement uses TRBV2 and TRBJ1-5; D is undetermined. The germline gives CDR1 SNHLY, CDR2 FYNNEI. The CDR3 is 14 residues long. V lost 8 bases, J lost 4 bases, and 15 bases lay in between. In DNA, the CDR3 is TGTGCCAGCTCCTCGGAGAGAGATAATCAGCCCCAGCATTTT. It is translated as CASSSERDNQPQHF.

A few counts support this clone. CDR3: CASSGGQGWDIQYF. CDR3 sequence (DNA): TGTGCCAGTAGTGGTGGACAGGGATGGGACATTCAGTACTTC. This chain joins TRBV19 and TRBJ2-4, with 8 bases aligning to TRBD1. The germline V gene has CDR1 LNHDA and CDR2 SQIVND (reference sequence). V trimming: 5 bases; J trimming: 8 bases; junction bases outside the gene matches: 8. The CDR3 covers 14 residues. The full variable domain, rest sourced from reference TRBV19 and TRBJ2-4, is DGGITQSPKYLFRKEGQNVTLSCEQNLNHDAMYWYRQDPGQGLRLIYYSQIVNDFQKGDIAEGYSVSREKKESFPLTVTSAQKNPTAFYLCASSGGQGWDIQYFGAGTRLSVL.

The V and J genes are TRBV4-2 and TRBJ2-2, with 12 bases aligning to TRBD2. V was clipped by 6 bases and J by 6 bases; unmatched bases: 11. This CDR3 contains 17 residues. The germline gives CDR1 LGHNA, CDR2 YNFKEQ. CDR3 nucleotide sequence: TGTGCCAGCAGTATGAGGCTAGCGGGAGGGCCTTCCGGGGAGCTGTTTTTT. This gives the protein CASSMRLAGGPSGELFF.

The chain employs TRBV28 and TRBJ1-5; no reliable D call. The V and J ends lost 2 bases and 7 bases respectively, with 15 bases between them. Looked up from germline, CDR1 is MDHEN and CDR2 is SYDVKM. The CDR3 extends over 15 amino acids. The CDR3 nucleotides read TGTGCCAGCAGTTTACATCCCAGTGCGGGGCAGCCCCAGCATTTT. Translated, it gives CASSLHPSAGQPQHF.

The chain employs TRBV28 and TRBJ1-2, with D hard to call. Germline V gene data show CDR1 as MDHEN and CDR2 as SYDVKM. The V end lost 6 bases, the J end lost 2 bases, and 19 bases lay between the germline ends. The CDR3 is 16 amino acids. CDR3 loop: CASSPKKGRENYGYTF. The CDR3, as DNA: TGTGCCAGCAGCCCAAAAAAAGGACGGGAGAACTATGGCTACACCTTC.

CDR3 DNA: TGTGCCAGCAGCTTTTTTGGGACTAGCGGGGCCCAAGAGACCCAGTACTTC. Protein: CASSFFGTSGAQETQYF. The rearrangement uses TRBV7-3 and TRBJ2-5; 13 nucleotides match TRBD2. V was pared by 3 bases and J by 1 base, with 5 bases of the junction left unmatched. In germline, CDR1 is SGHTA, CDR2 FQGTGA. The CDR3 extends over 17 amino acids.

This chain connects TRBV4-2 to TRBJ2-1; the D gene is possibly TRBD2 (6 bases). With 4 bases removed from V and 10 bases from J, the gap between germline ends came to 14 bases. Germline V gives CDR1 LGHNA, CDR2 YNFKEQ. The CDR3 has 13 amino acids. The CDR3 loop is CASSPGEAREQFF. The CDR3, as DNA: TGTGCCAGCAGCCCTGGGGAGGCTCGAGAGCAGTTCTTC.